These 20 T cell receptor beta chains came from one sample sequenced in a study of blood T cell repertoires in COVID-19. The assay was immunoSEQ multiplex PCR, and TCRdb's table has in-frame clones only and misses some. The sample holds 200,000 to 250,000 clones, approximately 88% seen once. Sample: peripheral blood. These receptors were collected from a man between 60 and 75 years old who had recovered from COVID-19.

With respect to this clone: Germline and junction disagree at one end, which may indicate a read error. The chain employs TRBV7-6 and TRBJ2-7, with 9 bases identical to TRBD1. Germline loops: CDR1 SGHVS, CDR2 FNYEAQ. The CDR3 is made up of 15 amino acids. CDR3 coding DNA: TGTGCCAGCAGCCTAGCCGGGACAGGGTCCTACGAGCAGTACTTC. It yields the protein CASSLAGTGSYEQYF. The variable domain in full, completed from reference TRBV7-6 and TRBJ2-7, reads GAGVSQSPRYKVTKRGQDVALRCDPISGHVSLYWYRQALGQGPEFLTYFNYEAQQDKSGLPNDRFSAERPEGSISTLTIQRTEQRDSAMYRCASSLAGTGSYEQYFGPGTRLTVT.

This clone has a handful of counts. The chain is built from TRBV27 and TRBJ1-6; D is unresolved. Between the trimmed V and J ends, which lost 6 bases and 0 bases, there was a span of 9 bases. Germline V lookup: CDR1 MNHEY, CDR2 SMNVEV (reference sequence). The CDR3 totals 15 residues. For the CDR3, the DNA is TGTGCCAGCAGGGAAGGGAGCTCCTATAATTCACCCCTCCACTTT. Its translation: CASREGSSYNSPLHF.

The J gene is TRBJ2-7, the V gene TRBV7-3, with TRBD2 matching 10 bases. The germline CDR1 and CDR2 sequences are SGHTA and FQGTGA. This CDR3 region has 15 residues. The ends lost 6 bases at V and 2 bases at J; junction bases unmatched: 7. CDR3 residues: CASSLSGGAAYEQYF. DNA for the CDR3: TGTGCCAGCAGTTTGAGCGGGGGGGCCGCCTACGAGCAGTACTTC.

CDR3 DNA sequence: TGTGCCAGCAGCTCTAAGCGGGCAACTAATGAAAAACTGTTTTTT. Translating gives CASSSKRATNEKLFF. The chain has TRBV5-4 and TRBJ1-4, with D unresolved. The V and J ends lost 3 bases and 0 bases respectively, with 9 bases between them. This CDR3 has 15 amino acids. Germline CDR1 reads SGHNT; CDR2 reads YYREEE (reference sequence).

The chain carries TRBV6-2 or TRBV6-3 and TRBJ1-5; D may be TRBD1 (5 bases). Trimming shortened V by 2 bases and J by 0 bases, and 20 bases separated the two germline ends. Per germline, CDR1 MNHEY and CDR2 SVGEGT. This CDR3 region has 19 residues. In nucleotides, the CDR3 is TGTGCCAGCAGTTACCCTCCCCCCGACAGATCTTATAGCAATCAGCCCCAGCATTTT. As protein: CASSYPPPDRSYSNQPQHF.

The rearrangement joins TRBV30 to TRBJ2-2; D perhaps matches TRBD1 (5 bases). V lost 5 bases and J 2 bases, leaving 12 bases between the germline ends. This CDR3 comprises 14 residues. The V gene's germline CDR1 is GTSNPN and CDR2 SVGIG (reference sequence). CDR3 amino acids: CAWALGPNTGELFF. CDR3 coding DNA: TGTGCCTGGGCCCTGGGGCCCAACACCGGGGAGCTGTTTTTT.

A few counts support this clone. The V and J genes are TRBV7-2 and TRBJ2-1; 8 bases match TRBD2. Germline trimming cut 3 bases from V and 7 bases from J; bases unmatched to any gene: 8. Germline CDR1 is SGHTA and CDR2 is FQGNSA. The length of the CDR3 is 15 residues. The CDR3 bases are TGTGCCAGCAGCTTCCAGCGGGGGCTCCGGAATGAGCAGTTCTTC. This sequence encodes CASSFQRGLRNEQFF.

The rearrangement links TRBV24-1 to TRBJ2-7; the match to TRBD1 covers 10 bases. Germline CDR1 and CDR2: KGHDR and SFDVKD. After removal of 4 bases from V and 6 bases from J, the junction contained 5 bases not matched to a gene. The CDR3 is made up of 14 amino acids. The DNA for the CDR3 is TGTGCCACCAGTGAAAGGACAGGGGGAAGCGAGCAGTACTTC. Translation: CATSERTGGSEQYF.

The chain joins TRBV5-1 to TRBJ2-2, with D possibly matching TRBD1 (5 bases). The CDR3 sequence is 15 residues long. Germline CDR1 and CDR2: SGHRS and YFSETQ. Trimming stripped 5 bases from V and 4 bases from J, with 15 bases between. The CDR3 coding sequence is TGCGCCAGCAGTTTTGGTTGGGGCGCCACCGGGGAGCTGTTTTTT. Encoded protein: CASSFGWGATGELFF.

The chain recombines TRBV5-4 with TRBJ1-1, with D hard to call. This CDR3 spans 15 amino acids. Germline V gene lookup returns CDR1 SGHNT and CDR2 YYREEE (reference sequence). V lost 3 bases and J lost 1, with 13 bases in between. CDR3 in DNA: TGTGCCAGCAGCTCGATCGGGGTCCCGAACACTGAAGCTTTCTTT. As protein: CASSSIGVPNTEAFF. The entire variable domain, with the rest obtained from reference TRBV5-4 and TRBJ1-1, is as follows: ETGVTQSPTHLIKTRGQQVTLRCSSQSGHNTVSWYQQALGQGPQFIFQYYREEENGRGNFPPRFSGLQFPNYSSELNVNALELDDSALYLCASSSIGVPNTEAFFGQGTRLTVV.

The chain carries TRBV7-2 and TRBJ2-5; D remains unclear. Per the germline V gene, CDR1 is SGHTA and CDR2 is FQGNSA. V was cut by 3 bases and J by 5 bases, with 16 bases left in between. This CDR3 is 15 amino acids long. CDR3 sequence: CASSLAPFPRETQYF. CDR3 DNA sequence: TGTGCCAGCAGCTTGGCGCCTTTCCCTAGGGAGACCCAGTACTTC. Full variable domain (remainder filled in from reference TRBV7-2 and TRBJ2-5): GAGVSQSPSNKVTEKGKDVELRCDPISGHTALYWYRQSLGQGLEFLIYFQGNSAPDKSGLPSDRFSAERTGGSVSTLTIQRTQQEDSAVYLCASSLAPFPRETQYFGPGTRLLVL.

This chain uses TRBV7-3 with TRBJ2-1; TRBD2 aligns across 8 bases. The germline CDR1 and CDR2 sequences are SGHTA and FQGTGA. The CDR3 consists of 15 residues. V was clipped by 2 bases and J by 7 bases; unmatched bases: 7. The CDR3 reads CASSLGGLAGNEQFF. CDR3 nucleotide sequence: TGTGCCAGCAGCTTAGGTGGACTAGCCGGGAATGAGCAGTTCTTC.

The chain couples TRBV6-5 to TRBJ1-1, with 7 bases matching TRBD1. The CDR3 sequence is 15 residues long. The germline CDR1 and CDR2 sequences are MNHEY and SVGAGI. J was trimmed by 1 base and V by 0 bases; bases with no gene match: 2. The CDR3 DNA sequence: TGTGCCAGCAGTTACTCTAGGACAGGGAACACTGAAGCTTTCTTT. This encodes CASSYSRTGNTEAFF.

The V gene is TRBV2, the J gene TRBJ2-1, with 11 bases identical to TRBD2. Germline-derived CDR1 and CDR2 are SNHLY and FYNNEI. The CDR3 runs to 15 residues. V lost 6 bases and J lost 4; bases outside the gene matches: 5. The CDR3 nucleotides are TGTGCCAGCAGAGTAGCGGGGGGGCCTTACAATGAGCAGTTCTTC. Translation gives CASRVAGGPYNEQFF.

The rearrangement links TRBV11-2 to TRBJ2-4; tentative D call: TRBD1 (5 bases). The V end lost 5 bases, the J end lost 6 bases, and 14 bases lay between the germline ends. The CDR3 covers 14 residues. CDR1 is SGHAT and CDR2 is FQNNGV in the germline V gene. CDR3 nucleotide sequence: TGTGCCAGCAGCCCGGACATGAGAGGAAACATTCAGTACTTC. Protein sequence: CASSPDMRGNIQYF.

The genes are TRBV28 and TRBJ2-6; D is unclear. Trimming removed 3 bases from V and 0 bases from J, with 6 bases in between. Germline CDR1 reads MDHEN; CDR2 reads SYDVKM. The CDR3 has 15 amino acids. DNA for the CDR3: TGTGCCAGCAGTTTCATAGACTCTGGGGCCAACGTCCTGACTTTC. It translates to CASSFIDSGANVLTF.

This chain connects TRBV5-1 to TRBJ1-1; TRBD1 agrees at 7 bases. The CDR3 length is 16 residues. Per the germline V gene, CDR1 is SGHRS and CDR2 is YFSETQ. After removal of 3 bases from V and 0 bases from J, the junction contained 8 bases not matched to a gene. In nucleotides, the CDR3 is TGCGCCAGCAGCTATGGACAGGAAAACATGAACACTGAAGCTTTCTTT. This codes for CASSYGQENMNTEAFF.

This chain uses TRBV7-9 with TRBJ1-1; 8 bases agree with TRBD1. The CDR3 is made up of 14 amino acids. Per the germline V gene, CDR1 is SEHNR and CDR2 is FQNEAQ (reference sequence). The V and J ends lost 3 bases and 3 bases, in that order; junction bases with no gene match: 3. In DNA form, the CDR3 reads TGTGCCAGCAGCTTCGGGACAGGACACACTGAAGCTTTCTTT. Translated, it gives CASSFGTGHTEAFF.

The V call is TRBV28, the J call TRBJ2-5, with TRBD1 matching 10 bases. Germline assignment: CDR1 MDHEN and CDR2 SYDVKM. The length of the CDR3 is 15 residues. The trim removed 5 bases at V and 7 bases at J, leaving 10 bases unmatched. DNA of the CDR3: TGTGCCAGCAGTCGCCGGGGACAGGGGTGGGGGACCCAGTACTTC. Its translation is CASSRRGQGWGTQYF.

The CDR3 loop reads CASSLRDRGQWNTEAFF. The CDR3 nucleotides are TGTGCCAGCAGTCTCCGGGACAGGGGGCAATGGAACACTGAAGCTTTCTTT. The chain uses TRBV6-6 and TRBJ1-1, with 12 bases matching TRBD1. Per the germline V gene, CDR1 is MNHNY and CDR2 is SVGAGI (reference sequence). The V segment lost 5 bases and the J segment 1 base; nucleotides outside the gene matches: 8. This CDR3 has 17 residues.